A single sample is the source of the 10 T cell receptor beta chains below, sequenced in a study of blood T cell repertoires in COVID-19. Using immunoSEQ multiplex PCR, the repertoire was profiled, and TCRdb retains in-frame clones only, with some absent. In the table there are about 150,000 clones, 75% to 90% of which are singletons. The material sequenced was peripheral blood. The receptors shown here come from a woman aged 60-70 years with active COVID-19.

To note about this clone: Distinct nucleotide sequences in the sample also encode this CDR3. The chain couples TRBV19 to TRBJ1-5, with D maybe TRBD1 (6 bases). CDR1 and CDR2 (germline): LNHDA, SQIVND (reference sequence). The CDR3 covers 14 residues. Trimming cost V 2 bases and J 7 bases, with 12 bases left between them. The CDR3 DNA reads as TGTGCCAGTAGTATACAGGGGTTGGGGCAGCCCCAGCATTTT. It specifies CASSIQGLGQPQHF.

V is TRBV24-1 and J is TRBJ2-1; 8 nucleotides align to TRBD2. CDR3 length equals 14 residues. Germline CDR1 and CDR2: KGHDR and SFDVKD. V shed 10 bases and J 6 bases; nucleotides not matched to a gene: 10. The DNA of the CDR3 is TGTGCCACGAGAACGGGAGGGCCAGGCAATGAGCAGTTCTTC. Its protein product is CATRTGGPGNEQFF.

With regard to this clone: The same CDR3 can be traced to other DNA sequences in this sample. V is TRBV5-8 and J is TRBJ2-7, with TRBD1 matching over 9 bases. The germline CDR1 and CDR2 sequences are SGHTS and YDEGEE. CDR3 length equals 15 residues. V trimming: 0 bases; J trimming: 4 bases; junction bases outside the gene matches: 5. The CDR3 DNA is TGTGCCAGCAGCTTGGCCATGGACAGGGGTTACGAGCAGTACTTC. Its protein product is CASSLAMDRGYEQYF.

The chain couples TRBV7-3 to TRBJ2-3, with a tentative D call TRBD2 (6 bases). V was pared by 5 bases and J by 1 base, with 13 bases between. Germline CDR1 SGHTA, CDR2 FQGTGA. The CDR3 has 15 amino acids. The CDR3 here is CASSAIGGGTDTQYF. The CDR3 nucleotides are TGTGCCAGCAGCGCTATCGGGGGAGGCACAGATACGCAGTATTTT.

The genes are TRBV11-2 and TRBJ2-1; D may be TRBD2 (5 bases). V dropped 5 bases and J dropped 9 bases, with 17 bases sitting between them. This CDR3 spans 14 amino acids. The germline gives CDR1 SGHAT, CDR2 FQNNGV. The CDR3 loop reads CASSRSGVVGEQFF. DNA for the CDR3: TGTGCCAGCAGCAGAAGCGGAGTGGTGGGTGAGCAGTTCTTC.

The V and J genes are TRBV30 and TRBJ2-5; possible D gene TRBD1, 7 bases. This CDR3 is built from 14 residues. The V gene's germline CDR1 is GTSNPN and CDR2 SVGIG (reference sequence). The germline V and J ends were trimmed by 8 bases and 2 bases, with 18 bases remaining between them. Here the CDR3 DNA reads TGTGCCCAAAGCCAGGGGGGAACACAAGAGACCCAGTACTTC. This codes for CAQSQGGTQETQYF.

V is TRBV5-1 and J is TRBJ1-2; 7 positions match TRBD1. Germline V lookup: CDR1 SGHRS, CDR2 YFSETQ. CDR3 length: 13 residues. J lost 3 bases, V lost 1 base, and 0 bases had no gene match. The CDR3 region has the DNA TGCGCCAGCAGCTTGACAGGGGACTATGGCTACACCTTC. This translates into CASSLTGDYGYTF.

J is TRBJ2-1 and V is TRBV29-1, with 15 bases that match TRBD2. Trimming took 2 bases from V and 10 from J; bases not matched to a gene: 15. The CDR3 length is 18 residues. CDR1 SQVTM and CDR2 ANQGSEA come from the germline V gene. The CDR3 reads CSVEPRGWTSGRALEQFF. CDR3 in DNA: TGCAGCGTTGAACCCCGCGGGTGGACTAGCGGGAGGGCCCTGGAGCAGTTCTTC.

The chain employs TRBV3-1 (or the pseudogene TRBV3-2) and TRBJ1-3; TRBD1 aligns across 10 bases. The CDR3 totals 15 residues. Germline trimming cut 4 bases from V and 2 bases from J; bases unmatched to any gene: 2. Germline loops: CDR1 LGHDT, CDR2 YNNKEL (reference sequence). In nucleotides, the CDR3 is TGTGCCAGCAGCCGAGGGACAGGGGCTGGAAACACCATATATTTT. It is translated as CASSRGTGAGNTIYF.

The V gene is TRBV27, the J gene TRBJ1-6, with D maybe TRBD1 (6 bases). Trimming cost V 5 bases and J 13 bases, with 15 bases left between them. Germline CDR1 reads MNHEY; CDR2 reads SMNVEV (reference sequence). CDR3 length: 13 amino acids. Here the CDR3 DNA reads TGTGCCAGCAGTCCCTACAGGGATACGCCCCTCCACTTT. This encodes CASSPYRDTPLHF.